The 18 T cell receptor beta chains reported below all come from one sample, sequenced in a study of lymphopenia after photon versus proton radiotherapy. Produced via immunoSEQ multiplex PCR; TCRdb's table is partial and in-frame only. The sample holds 68,000 or so clones, approximately 90% seen once. Source: peripheral blood, taken from a patient treated with photon-based radiotherapy. These receptors came from a woman aged 65 to 85 with pancreatic cancer.

The chain has TRBV19 and TRBJ1-2, with no clear D. Germline assignment: CDR1 LNHDA and CDR2 SQIVND (reference sequence). The V end was cut by 5 bases, the J end by 0 bases, with 13 bases between. The CDR3 spans 15 residues. CDR3 sequence (DNA): TGTGCCAGTAGTGCGCCGGACTGGTCTAACTATGGCTACACCTTC. Protein sequence: CASSAPDWSNYGYTF.

The V and J genes are TRBV14 and TRBJ2-6; 9 bases agree with TRBD1. CDR1 is SGHDN, CDR2 FVKESK, per germline. J lost 2 bases, V lost 1 base, and 9 bases had no gene match. The CDR3 totals 19 residues. The CDR3 is CASSQVRGTGITGANVLTF. Here the CDR3 DNA reads TGTGCCAGCAGCCAAGTTCGAGGGACAGGGATTACTGGGGCCAACGTCCTGACTTTC. Supplemented by reference TRBV14 and TRBJ2-6, the full variable domain reads EAGVTQFPSHSVIEKGQTVTLRCDPISGHDNLYWYRRVMGKEIKFLLHFVKESKQDESGMPNNRFLAERTGGTYSTLKVQPAELEDSGVYFCASSQVRGTGITGANVLTFGAGSRLTVL.

The V call is TRBV28, the J call TRBJ1-5, with 8 positions matching TRBD1. The CDR3 totals 13 residues. Germline assignment: CDR1 MDHEN and CDR2 SYDVKM. V was clipped by 7 bases and J by 3 bases; unmatched bases: 2. Written as DNA, the CDR3 is TGTGCCAGCAAGGACAGGGTCAATCAGCCCCAGCATTTT. Translation: CASKDRVNQPQHF.

The V gene is TRBV14, the J gene TRBJ2-5; perhaps D is TRBD1 or TRBD2 (6 bases each). The length of the CDR3 is 19 residues. The V and J ends lost 4 bases and 1 base respectively, with 25 bases between them. Per the germline V gene, CDR1 is SGHDN and CDR2 is FVKESK. CDR3 protein: CASSRGGVRDTWVQETQYF. CDR3 DNA sequence: TGTGCCAGCAGCCGCGGAGGGGTGAGGGACACCTGGGTCCAAGAGACCCAGTACTTC. Full variable domain (remainder filled in from reference TRBV14 and TRBJ2-5): EAGVTQFPSHSVIEKGQTVTLRCDPISGHDNLYWYRRVMGKEIKFLLHFVKESKQDESGMPNNRFLAERTGGTYSTLKVQPAELEDSGVYFCASSRGGVRDTWVQETQYFGPGTRLLVL.

This clone was recorded once. J is TRBJ1-2 and V is TRBV9, with 7 bases identical to TRBD1. Looked up from germline, CDR1 is SGDLS and CDR2 is YYNGEE. J gave up 2 bases and V 5 bases, and 6 bases lay outside the gene matches. The CDR3 length is 14 residues. For the CDR3, the DNA is TGTGCCAGCAGAAACAGGGGAGGGAACTATGGCTACACCTTC. It specifies CASRNRGGNYGYTF.

The chain has TRBV18 and TRBJ2-5; possibly TRBD2 for D (5 bases). The germline gives CDR1 KGHSH, CDR2 LQKENI. The CDR3 consists of 14 residues. V gave up 0 bases and J gave up 3 bases, with 8 bases separating them. CDR3: CASSPPEEEETQYF. The CDR3 DNA follows: TGTGCCAGCTCACCACCGGAGGAGGAAGAGACCCAGTACTTC. Full variable domain (remainder filled in from reference TRBV18 and TRBJ2-5): NAGVMQNPRHLVRRRGQEARLRCSPMKGHSHVYWYRQLPEEGLKFMVYLQKENIIDESGMPKERFSAEFPKEGPSILRIQQVVRGDSAAYFCASSPPEEEETQYFGPGTRLLVL.

The chain uses TRBV5-6 and TRBJ1-2; no reliable D call. The ends were cut back, 1 base at V and 7 bases at J, with 14 bases in the middle. Germline CDR1 is SGHDT and CDR2 is YYEEEE. This CDR3 has 14 amino acids. In DNA form, the CDR3 reads TGTGCCAGCAGCTTGTCAATGGCCCGCGGTGGCTACACCTTC. Its protein is CASSLSMARGGYTF.

The chain is built from TRBV5-4 and TRBJ2-5; 7 positions agree with TRBD1. CDR1 and CDR2 from the germline V gene are SGHNT and YYREEE (reference sequence). The CDR3 has 14 amino acids. Trimming removed 4 bases from V and 2 bases from J; junction bases left unmatched: 5. CDR3 DNA sequence: TGTGCCAGCAGCAGGGACAGATCGCAAGAGACCCAGTACTTC. Translation: CASSRDRSQETQYF.

The CDR3 DNA follows: TGTGCCAGCAGGGGAGGGACCTACAATGAGCAGTTCTTC. This encodes CASRGGTYNEQFF. The rearrangement joins TRBV6-1 to TRBJ2-1, with 7 bases that match TRBD2. From germline, CDR1 is MNHNS and CDR2 SASEGT. This CDR3 comprises 13 residues. Trimming took 6 bases from V and 2 from J; bases not matched to a gene: 1.

The chain uses TRBV29-1 and TRBJ1-5; D is undetermined. The germline CDR1 and CDR2 sequences are SQVTM and ANQGSEA. Trimming took off 5 bases at V and 3 bases at J, with 11 bases between the two ends. The CDR3 is made up of 13 amino acids. The CDR3 region is CSVKLGINQPQHF. The CDR3 DNA sequence: TGCAGCGTTAAACTGGGTATCAATCAGCCCCAGCATTTT.

The CDR3 here is CASSPEGFGRDSYNEQFF. CDR3 sequence (DNA): TGTGCCAGCAGCCCCGAGGGTTTCGGGAGAGACTCCTACAATGAGCAGTTCTTC. V gene TRBV11-3 combines with J gene TRBJ2-1; D possibly corresponds to TRBD2 (6 bases). This CDR3 is 18 amino acids long. Germline CDR1 SGHNT, CDR2 YENEEA. V was cut by 5 bases and J by 0 bases, with 20 bases left in between.

The chain has TRBV28 and TRBJ2-7; 9 nucleotides agree with TRBD1. The junction had 10 bases not matched to a gene; V was cut back by 6 bases and J by 7 bases. Germline CDR1 reads MDHEN; CDR2 reads SYDVKM. The CDR3 length is 14 residues. CDR3 nucleotides: TGTGCCAGCAGGGCCCGGGACAGGGCAGGGGAGCAGTACTTC. This gives the protein CASRARDRAGEQYF.

The CDR3 loop is CATSRVTGELFF. CDR3 nucleotide sequence: TGTGCCACCAGCAGGGTGACAGGAGAACTGTTTTTT. The rearrangement uses TRBV15 and TRBJ1-4; D possibly corresponds to TRBD1 (6 bases). Trimming pared 3 bases from V and 12 bases from J, leaving 11 bases between. The CDR3 extends over 12 amino acids. CDR1 is LNHNV, CDR2 YYDKDF, per germline (reference sequence).

Regarding this clone: Other DNA variants within this sample encode the same CDR3. The gene calls are TRBV18 and TRBJ1-5; unclear D gene. This CDR3 is 13 amino acids long. CDR1 is KGHSH, CDR2 LQKENI, per germline. With 2 bases removed from V and 3 bases from J, the gap between germline ends came to 5 bases. CDR3 in amino acids: CASSPEVNQPQHF. CDR3 DNA sequence: TGTGCCAGCTCACCAGAAGTCAATCAGCCCCAGCATTTT.

This chain connects TRBV18 to TRBJ2-3, with D uncertain. This CDR3 has 15 amino acids. V shed 6 bases and J shed 2 bases, with 15 bases lying between them. Germline CDR1 KGHSH, CDR2 LQKENI. As DNA, the CDR3 is TGTGCCAGCTCGCAACTACTGGGCCCCACAGATACGCAGTATTTT. Translation: CASSQLLGPTDTQYF.

V usage is TRBV6-5 and J usage is TRBJ2-1, with D possibly called TRBD1 or TRBD2 (6 bases each). This CDR3 has 15 amino acids. Germline V lookup: CDR1 MNHEY, CDR2 SVGAGI. The ends were cut back, 2 bases at V and 2 bases at J, with 10 bases in the middle. The CDR3 spells CASSYGGGTYNEQFF. In DNA form, the CDR3 reads TGTGCCAGCAGTTACGGAGGGGGGACCTACAATGAGCAGTTCTTC.

V and J are TRBV18 and TRBJ2-7; maybe TRBD2 (6 bases). The CDR3 spans 13 residues. CDR1 KGHSH and CDR2 LQKENI come from the germline V gene. V shed 2 bases and J shed 6 bases, with 11 bases lying between them. CDR3 sequence reads: CASSPKAGLEQYF. In nucleotides, the CDR3 is TGTGCCAGCTCACCAAAGGCGGGGCTCGAGCAGTACTTC.

The chain is built from TRBV19 and TRBJ2-5; D is perhaps TRBD1 (6 bases). The V end lost 4 bases, the J end lost 5 bases, and 14 bases lay between the germline ends. The CDR3 sequence is 14 residues long. Germline V gene lookup returns CDR1 LNHDA and CDR2 SQIVND (reference sequence). Here the CDR3 reads CASSTLQGRETQYF. CDR3 in DNA: TGTGCCAGTAGTACGCTACAGGGCCGGGAGACCCAGTACTTC.